What follows are 18 T cell receptor beta chains derived from one specimen sequenced in a study of shared T cell receptors in the human thymus. The assay was immunoSEQ multiplex PCR, and TCRdb's table has in-frame clones only and misses some. The sample has approximately 760,000 clones, roughly 85% seen once; the top ten hold roughly 0.01%. These same records also appear under a second study, on human thymus T cells.

The sample comprised thymocytes. These receptors came from a girl under three years old with a congenital heart defect.

The chain links TRBV5-6 to TRBJ2-2; D gene uncertain. V was trimmed by 4 bases and J by 0 bases, leaving 7 bases between them. Germline CDR1 is SGHDT and CDR2 is YYEEEE. The CDR3 totals 14 residues. The CDR3 DNA reads TGTGCCAGCAGCCCTGACTCGAACACCGGGGAGCTGTTTTTT. This codes for CASSPDSNTGELFF.

The chain carries TRBV28 and TRBJ1-3; possibly TRBD1 for D (5 bases). The CDR3 contains 17 residues. CDR1 and CDR2 (germline): MDHEN, SYDVKM. V was cut by 3 bases and J by 4 bases, with 19 bases left in between. The CDR3 nucleotides read TGTGCCAGCAGTTTGGGGGGACCCCGGGGCACGGGAAACACCATATATTTT. Translated, it gives CASSLGGPRGTGNTIYF.

This CDR3 reads CASSTRPLQGTSGNTIYF. The CDR3 coding sequence is TGTGCCAGCAGCACCCGCCCACTACAGGGTACCTCTGGAAACACCATATATTTT. The J gene is TRBJ1-3, the V gene TRBV14; D might be TRBD1 (6 bases). This CDR3 has 18 residues. V was trimmed by 5 bases and J by 0 bases, leaving 20 bases between them. Germline CDR1 and CDR2: SGHDN and FVKESK.

The rearrangement links TRBV6-5 to TRBJ1-1; unclear D gene. Trimming removed 2 bases at V and 5 bases at J, with 9 bases between. The CDR3 is 13 amino acids. Germline values: CDR1 MNHEY, CDR2 SVGAGI. CDR3 nucleotide sequence: TGTGCCAGCAGTTACCCCGGGAGAACTGAAGCTTTCTTT. As protein: CASSYPGRTEAFF.

The J gene is TRBJ1-2, the V gene TRBV5-6; D not resolved. This CDR3 region has 16 residues. V dropped 0 bases and J dropped 2 bases, with 14 bases sitting between them. Germline loops: CDR1 SGHDT, CDR2 YYEEEE. In DNA, the CDR3 is TGTGCCAGCAGCTTGGTTTCCGTACAGCTAAACTATGGCTACACCTTC. It is translated as CASSLVSVQLNYGYTF.

The CDR3 here is CASTSGDTEAFF. The CDR3, as DNA: TGCGCCAGCACCTCCGGGGACACTGAAGCTTTCTTT. This chain connects TRBV10-2 to TRBJ1-1; D remains ambiguous. The CDR3 covers 12 residues. V dropped 7 bases and J dropped 3 bases, with 9 bases sitting between them. Germline CDR1 WSHSY, CDR2 SAAADI.

This chain connects TRBV5-1 to TRBJ2-5; TRBD2 matches 9 bases. Germline V gene lookup returns CDR1 SGHRS and CDR2 YFSETQ. V shed 5 bases, J shed 2 bases, and the junction held 7 bases outside the gene matches. This CDR3 comprises 15 residues. The CDR3 DNA reads as TGCGCCAGCAGTAATACAAGCGGGGGGCAAGAGACCCAGTACTTC. Amino acid sequence: CASSNTSGGQETQYF.

The chain employs TRBV2 and TRBJ1-2, with D maybe TRBD1 (5 bases). The CDR3 totals 15 residues. V was cut by 7 bases and J by 8 bases, with 23 bases left in between. In germline, CDR1 is SNHLY, CDR2 FYNNEI. The CDR3 reads CASNQEVREGRGYTF. As DNA, the CDR3 is TGTGCCAGCAACCAAGAGGTCAGGGAAGGTCGGGGCTACACCTTC.

The rearrangement joins TRBV4-1 to TRBJ2-1, with 9 bases fitting TRBD1. CDR3 length equals 14 residues. J was trimmed by 4 bases and V by 5 bases; bases with no gene match: 3. Germline loops: CDR1 MGHRA, CDR2 YSYEKL. The CDR3 protein is CASSYGTGYNEQFF. The CDR3 DNA reads TGCGCCAGCAGCTACGGGACAGGGTACAATGAGCAGTTCTTC.

This chain uses TRBV28 with TRBJ1-4; 10 bases are shared with TRBD1. The CDR3 extends over 15 amino acids. V trimming: 5 bases; J trimming: 8 bases; junction bases outside the gene matches: 8. CDR1 is MDHEN, CDR2 SYDVKM, per germline. The CDR3 DNA sequence: TGTGCCAGCAGTCCCAGCGGGACAGGGGTAGAAAAACTGTTTTTT. Its protein product is CASSPSGTGVEKLFF.

The gene calls are TRBV28 and TRBJ1-1, with TRBD1 as a possible D gene (6 bases). CDR3 length equals 20 residues. The germline CDR1 and CDR2 sequences are MDHEN and SYDVKM. V shed 5 bases and J shed 0 bases, with 28 bases lying between them. The CDR3 coding sequence is TGTGCCAGCAGTCCGCCTCGGGTCGTCTTGACAGGCAGCATGAACACTGAAGCTTTCTTT. Protein: CASSPPRVVLTGSMNTEAFF. Together with reference TRBV28 and TRBJ1-1, the CDR3 gives the full variable domain: DVKVTQSSRYLVKRTGEKVFLECVQDMDHENMFWYRQDPGLGLRLIYFSYDVKMKEKGDIPEGYSVSREKKERFSLILESASTNQTSMYLCASSPPRVVLTGSMNTEAFFGQGTRLTVV.

The V call is TRBV7-6, the J call TRBJ2-4; maybe TRBD2 (6 bases). V lost 5 bases, J lost 0 bases, and 14 bases lay in between. The CDR3 has 16 residues. Germline loops: CDR1 SGHVS, CDR2 FNYEAQ. CDR3 region: CASSPRRELAKNIQYF. CDR3 sequence (DNA): TGTGCCAGCAGCCCCCGGAGGGAGTTAGCCAAAAACATTCAGTACTTC.

The chain links TRBV10-3 to TRBJ2-3, with TRBD2 identical over 8 bases. Germline V gene lookup returns CDR1 ENHRY and CDR2 SYGVKD. The CDR3 has 16 residues. Losses at the gene ends were 4 bases for V and 1 base for J; bases not matched to a gene: 7. Here the CDR3 reads CAISVRRGEGTDTQYF. In nucleotides, the CDR3 is TGTGCCATCAGTGTGAGGCGGGGGGAAGGCACAGATACGCAGTATTTT.

The chain links TRBV18 to TRBJ1-2; D is possibly TRBD1 (6 bases). Germline CDR1 KGHSH, CDR2 LQKENI. V lost 3 bases, J lost 1 base, and 12 bases lay in between. The CDR3 loop spans 15 amino acids. The DNA for the CDR3 is TGTGCCAGCTCACCGAGGGGGTTGAGTAACTATGGCTACACCTTC. Its translation: CASSPRGLSNYGYTF.

The J gene is TRBJ2-2, the V gene TRBV28; 8 bases line up with TRBD2. The CDR3 runs to 17 residues. V shed 3 bases and J 4 bases; nucleotides not matched to a gene: 10. The germline gives CDR1 MDHEN, CDR2 SYDVKM. CDR3: CASSFPGAGVGTGELFF. In nucleotides, the CDR3 is TGTGCCAGCAGTTTCCCCGGAGCGGGGGTGGGCACCGGGGAGCTGTTTTTT.

The V call is TRBV15, the J call TRBJ1-1; 12 nucleotides agree with TRBD1. The junction had 10 bases not matched to a gene; V was cut back by 2 bases and J by 3 bases. This CDR3 region has 18 residues. CDR1 and CDR2 from the germline V gene are LNHNV and YYDKDF (reference sequence). The CDR3 DNA sequence: TGTGCCACCAGCAGATCAGGGACAGGGGGCGGTGATGACACTGAAGCTTTCTTT. It translates to CATSRSGTGGGDDTEAFF.

The rearrangement joins TRBV27 to TRBJ1-4, with a possible D match to TRBD1 (6 bases). Germline values: CDR1 MNHEY, CDR2 SMNVEV (reference sequence). This CDR3 has 15 residues. Trimming pared 6 bases from V and 1 base from J, leaving 12 bases between. CDR3 bases: TGTGCCAGCAGCCGCACAGGGATAACTAATGAAAAACTGTTTTTT. It specifies CASSRTGITNEKLFF.

The chain recombines TRBV5-4 with TRBJ2-3; possibly TRBD2 for D (6 bases). The CDR3 sequence is 16 residues long. CDR1 and CDR2 from the germline V gene are SGHNT and YYREEE (reference sequence). The V end was cut by 3 bases, the J end by 5 bases, with 19 bases between. The CDR3 DNA reads TGTGCCAGCAGCTCATCCCCGGGGGTTGCTTTAGATACGCAGTATTTT. Its protein is CASSSSPGVALDTQYF.